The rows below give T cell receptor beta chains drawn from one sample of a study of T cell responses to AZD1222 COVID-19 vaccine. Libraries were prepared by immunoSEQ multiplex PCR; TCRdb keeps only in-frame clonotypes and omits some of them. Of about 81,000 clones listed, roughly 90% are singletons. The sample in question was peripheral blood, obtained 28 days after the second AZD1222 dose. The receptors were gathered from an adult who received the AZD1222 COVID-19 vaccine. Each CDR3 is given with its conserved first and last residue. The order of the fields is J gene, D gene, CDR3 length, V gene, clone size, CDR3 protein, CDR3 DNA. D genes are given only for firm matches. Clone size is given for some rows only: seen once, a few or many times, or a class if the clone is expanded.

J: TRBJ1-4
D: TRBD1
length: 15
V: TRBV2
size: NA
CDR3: CASSRDRAEGEKLFF
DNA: TGTGCCAGCAGTAGGGACAGGGCGGAGGGTGAAAAACTGTTTTTT

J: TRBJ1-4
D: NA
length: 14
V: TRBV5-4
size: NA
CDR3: CASSLAQANEKLFF
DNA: TGTGCCAGCAGCTTGGCACAGGCCAATGAAAAACTGTTTTTT

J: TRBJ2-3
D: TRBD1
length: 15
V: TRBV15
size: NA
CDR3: CATSRGGQGTDTQYF
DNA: TGTGCCACCAGCAGAGGGGGACAGGGGACAGATACGCAGTATTTT

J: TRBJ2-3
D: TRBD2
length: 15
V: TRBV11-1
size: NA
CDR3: CASSPGTSATDTQYF
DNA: TGTGCCAGCAGCCCCGGGACTAGCGCTACAGATACGCAGTATTTT

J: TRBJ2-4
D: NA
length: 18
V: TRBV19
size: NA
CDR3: CASSILGTQKRAKNIQYF
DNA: TGTGCCAGTAGTATTTTAGGGACCCAAAAAAGAGCCAAAAACATTCAGTACTTC

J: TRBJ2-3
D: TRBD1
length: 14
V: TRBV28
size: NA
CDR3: CASRGGPPGDTQYF
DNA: TGTGCTTCTAGAGGGGGCCCGCCTGGGGATACGCAGTATTTT

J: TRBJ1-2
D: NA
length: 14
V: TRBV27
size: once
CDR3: CASSLGNGRYGYTF
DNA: TGTGCCAGCAGTTTAGGAAACGGGCGTTATGGCTACACCTTC

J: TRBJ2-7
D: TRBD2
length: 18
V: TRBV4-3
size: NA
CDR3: CASSQYLPSGINTYEQYF
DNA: TGCGCCAGCAGCCAATATCTCCCTAGCGGGATAAATACCTACGAGCAGTACTTC

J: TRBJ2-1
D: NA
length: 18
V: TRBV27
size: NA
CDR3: CASKGWKEGVEVLHEQFF
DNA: TGTGCCAGCAAGGGCTGGAAAGAAGGAGTCGAGGTGCTACATGAGCAGTTCTTC

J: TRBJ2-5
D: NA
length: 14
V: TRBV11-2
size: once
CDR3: CASSLGTRGETQYF
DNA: TGTGCCAGCAGCTTAGGGACCCGGGGGGAGACCCAGTACTTC

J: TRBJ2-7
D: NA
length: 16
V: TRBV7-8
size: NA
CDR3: CASSFPSDRKSYEQYF
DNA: TGTGCCAGCAGCTTCCCATCCGACAGGAAGTCCTACGAGCAGTACTTC

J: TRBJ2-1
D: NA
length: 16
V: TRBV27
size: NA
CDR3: CATALSRSTRYHEQFF
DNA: TGTGCCACCGCACTTTCCCGATCGACGAGGTACCATGAGCAGTTCTTC

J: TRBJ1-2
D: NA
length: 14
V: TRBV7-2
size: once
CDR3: CASTLTLGWDGYTF
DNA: TGTGCCAGCACCCTTACATTGGGGTGGGATGGCTACACCTTC

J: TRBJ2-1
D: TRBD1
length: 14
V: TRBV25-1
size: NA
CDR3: CASSELGQGREQFF
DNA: TGTGCCAGCAGTGAACTCGGACAGGGAAGGGAGCAGTTCTTC

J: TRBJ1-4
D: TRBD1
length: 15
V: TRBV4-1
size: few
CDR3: CASSRDRVLNEKLFF
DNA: TGCGCCAGCAGCCGGGACAGGGTCCTTAATGAAAAACTGTTTTTT